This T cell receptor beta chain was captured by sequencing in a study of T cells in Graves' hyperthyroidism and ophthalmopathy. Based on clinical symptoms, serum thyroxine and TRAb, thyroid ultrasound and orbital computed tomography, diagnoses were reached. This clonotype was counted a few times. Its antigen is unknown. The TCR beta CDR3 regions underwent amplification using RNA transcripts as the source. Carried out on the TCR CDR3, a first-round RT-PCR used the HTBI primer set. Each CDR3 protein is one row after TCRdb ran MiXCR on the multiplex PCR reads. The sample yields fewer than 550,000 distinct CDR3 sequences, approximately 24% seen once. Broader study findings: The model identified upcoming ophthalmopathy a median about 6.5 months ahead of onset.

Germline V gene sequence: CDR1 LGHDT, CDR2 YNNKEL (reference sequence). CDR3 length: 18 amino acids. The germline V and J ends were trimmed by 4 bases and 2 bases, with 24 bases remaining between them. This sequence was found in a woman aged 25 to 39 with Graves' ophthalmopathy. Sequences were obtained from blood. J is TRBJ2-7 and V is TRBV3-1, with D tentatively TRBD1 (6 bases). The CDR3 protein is CASSPRQIQGPRAYEQYF. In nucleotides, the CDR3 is TGTGCCAGCAGCCCTAGGCAGATCCAGGGGCCTCGCGCCTACGAGCAGTACTTC.